This T cell receptor (beta chain) emerged from a study of blood T cell repertoires in COVID-19. Repertoires were generated with immunoSEQ multiplex PCR, while TCRdb's copy carries only in-frame clones and drops some. The sample consists of about 320,000 clones, about 89% of them appearing once. Germline assignment: CDR1 SGHDN and CDR2 FVKESK. V gave up 3 bases and J gave up 6 bases, with 9 bases separating them. This CDR3 region has 13 residues. This clonotype was obtained from a man aged 18 to 29 who had recovered from COVID-19. Sequenced input: peripheral blood. The rearrangement links TRBV14 to TRBJ2-1; TRBD2 is a possible D gene (5 bases). CDR3 nucleotides: TGTGCCAGCAGCCAGGCTAGCTCCAATGAGCAGTTCTTC. Its protein product is CASSQASSNEQFF.